A selection of T cell receptor beta chains follows, all from one sample in a study of blood T cell repertoires in COVID-19. Some clones are missing from TCRdb's copy, which holds only in-frame ones; the method was immunoSEQ multiplex PCR. The sample has 110,000 to 150,000 clones, around 81% seen once. What was sequenced was peripheral blood. Receptors were obtained from a human donor in a cohort sampled during active COVID-19. CDR3s include the opening cysteine and the closing phenylalanine or tryptophan. The D gene is left open where the match is weak. Where a row states a size, it is once, few, many or the class of an expanded clone; other rows omit it.

NA	TRBV28	NA	TRBJ1-3	CASSSTGRGNTIYF	TGTGCCAGCAGTTCGACAGGCCGGGGAAACACCATATATTTT
NA	TRBV4-3	NA	TRBJ1-2	CASSQGRELHGYTF	TGCGCCAGCAGCCAAGGTCGGGAACTGCATGGCTACACCTTC
NA	TRBV2	NA	TRBJ2-1	CASSLYNEQFF	TGTGCCAGCAGCCTCTACAATGAGCAGTTCTTC
TRBD1	TRBV12-3/TRBV12-4	NA	TRBJ1-1	CASSRGQGEAFF	TGTGCCAGCAGCCGAGGACAGGGTGAAGCTTTCTTT
NA	TRBV5-1	NA	TRBJ1-4	CASSLEPRTGTIVF	TGCGCCAGCAGCTTGGAGCCCCGGACCGGGACAATCGTTTTT
TRBD1	TRBV29-1	NA	TRBJ1-2	CSVEARLTGVQSGGYTF	TGCAGCGTTGAAGCACGGTTGACAGGGGTCCAATCGGGAGGCTACACCTTC
NA	TRBV27	NA	TRBJ1-2	CASRQVGQAYGYTF	TGTGCCAGCAGGCAAGTTGGGCAAGCCTATGGCTACACCTTC
NA	TRBV7-2	NA	TRBJ1-3	CASSLAGAGNTIYF	TGTGCCAGCAGCTTAGCAGGGGCCGGAAACACCATATATTTT
TRBD2	TRBV9	NA	TRBJ2-1	CASSVDSGSIYNEQFF	TGTGCCAGCAGCGTAGATAGCGGGAGCATATACAATGAGCAGTTCTTC
TRBD2	TRBV5-4	NA	TRBJ2-1	CASSSGLVPNEQFF	TGTGCCAGCAGCAGCGGACTAGTTCCCAATGAGCAGTTCTTC
NA	TRBV5-1	few	TRBJ2-2	CASSLDRANTGELFF	TGCGCCAGCAGCTTGGACAGGGCGAACACCGGGGAGCTGTTTTTT
NA	TRBV28	NA	TRBJ1-5	CASSFRQLSNQPQHF	TGTGCCAGCAGTTTTCGACAGTTGAGCAATCAGCCCCAGCATTTT
NA	TRBV28	NA	TRBJ1-6	CASSFDGHQGGNNSPLHF	TGTGCCAGCAGTTTCGACGGACACCAAGGCGGGAATAATTCACCCCTCCACTTT
NA	TRBV18	NA	TRBJ1-2	CASSPTETPGGGYTF	TGTGCCAGCTCACCAACAGAAACCCCGGGAGGTGGCTACACCTTC
NA	TRBV5-1	NA	TRBJ1-5	CASSSSPGGNQPQHF	TGCGCCAGCAGCTCATCACCAGGGGGCAATCAGCCCCAGCATTTT
TRBD1	TRBV11-1	NA	TRBJ1-4	CASSPRDRGNEKLFF	TGTGCCAGCAGCCCGCGGGACAGGGGAAATGAAAAACTGTTTTTT
NA	TRBV3-1/TRBV3-2	few	TRBJ2-7	CASSHLTSGTYEQYF	TGTGCCAGCAGCCACCTGACTAGTGGGACCTACGAGCAGTACTTC
NA	TRBV3-1/TRBV3-2	NA	TRBJ1-4	CASSQHRTNEKLFF	TGTGCCAGCAGCCAACACAGGACTAATGAAAAACTGTTTTTT
NA	TRBV7-3	once	TRBJ2-7	CASSPDWNSYEQYF	TGTGCCAGCAGCCCCGACTGGAACTCCTACGAGCAGTACTTC
TRBD1	TRBV18	NA	TRBJ2-7	CASSSIGQGGYEQYF	TGTGCCAGCTCTTCGATCGGACAGGGAGGCTACGAGCAGTACTTC
NA	TRBV28	once	TRBJ1-1	CASSLFGWGTGPENTEAFF	TGTGCCAGCAGTTTGTTTGGTTGGGGAACAGGACCAGAGAACACTGAAGCTTTCTTT
NA	TRBV21-1	NA	TRBJ2-7	CASSKLIGRDRGDPYEQYF	TGTGCCAGCAGCAAATTAATCGGCCGGGACAGGGGCGATCCCTACGAGCAGTACTTC
NA	TRBV27	NA	TRBJ1-5	CASSLTKEQPQHF	TGTGCCAGCAGTTTAACTAAGGAACAGCCCCAGCATTTT
TRBD2	TRBV2	NA	TRBJ2-7	CASSFRTSGRVGYEQYF	TGTGCCAGCAGTTTCCGGACTAGCGGGAGAGTCGGGTACGAGCAGTACTTC